These T cell receptor beta chains were read from a single sample in a study of brain T cells in children with intractable seizures. The assay was immunoSEQ multiplex PCR, and TCRdb's table has in-frame clones only and misses some. The table shows roughly 64,000 clones, with roughly 95% occurring only once. This material consisted of peripheral blood, taken at surgery. These receptors were taken from a boy in the first two years of life with focal cortical dysplasia and intractable seizures. Each CDR3 is given with its conserved first and last residue. D genes are given only for firm matches. Clone size appears in some rows only: once, few, many, or a class for an expanded clone.

TRBJ2-5 | TRBD2 | TRBV7-2 | . | CASSYGLAGGRQETQYF | TGTGCCAGCAGCTACGGACTAGCGGGGGGGAGGCAAGAGACCCAGTACTTC
TRBJ2-2 | . | TRBV7-3 | once | CASRDFLTGELFF | TGTGCCAGCCGGGACTTTCTGACCGGGGAGCTGTTTTTT
TRBJ2-7 | . | TRBV6-6 | . | CASSYDGGAYEQYF | TGTGCCAGCAGTTACGACGGGGGCGCCTACGAGCAGTACTTC
TRBJ2-7 | TRBD1 | TRBV13 | . | CASSLDRGPYEQYF | TGTGCCAGCAGCCTGGACAGGGGACCCTACGAGCAGTACTTC
TRBJ2-5 | . | TRBV7-2 | . | CASSFETDSMEYQETQYF | TGTGCCAGCAGCTTTGAGACGGACAGCATGGAGTACCAAGAGACCCAGTACTTC
TRBJ1-1 | TRBD1 | TRBV7-9 | . | CASRWDRAGDTEAFF | TGTGCCAGCAGGTGGGACAGGGCGGGGGACACTGAAGCTTTCTTT
TRBJ1-5 | . | TRBV28 | . | CASSHLGRENQPQHF | TGTGCCAGCAGCCACTTAGGAAGGGAGAATCAGCCCCAGCATTTT
TRBJ1-1 | . | TRBV5-5 | . | CASSSTLVNTEAFF | TGTGCCAGCAGCTCGACACTTGTGAACACTGAAGCTTTCTTT
TRBJ1-2 | . | TRBV12-3/TRBV12-4 | . | CASSFPRQF | TGTGCCAGCAGTTTTCCTAGACAGTTC
TRBJ1-2 | . | TRBV5-1 | . | CASSLSLQANYGYTF | TGCGCCAGCAGCTTGTCTTTACAGGCTAACTATGGCTACACCTTC
TRBJ2-7 | . | TRBV7-9 | few | CASSLRGGNYLSEQYF | TGTGCCAGCAGCTTGAGGGGGGGAAATTACTTATCCGAGCAGTACTTC
TRBJ2-3 | . | TRBV29-1 | once | CSVVGRWGADTQYF | TGCAGCGTTGTCGGTAGATGGGGGGCAGATACGCAGTATTTT
TRBJ1-6 | . | TRBV10-2 | . | CASSEVAEGNSPLHF | TGCGCCAGCAGTGAGGTAGCAGAAGGAAATTCACCCCTCCACTTT
TRBJ1-3 | TRBD1 | TRBV18 | . | CASSPLRTGGGNTIYF | TGTGCCAGCTCACCTCTTCGGACAGGAGGAGGAAACACCATATATTTT
TRBJ1-2 | TRBD1 | TRBV2 | . | CATQGGRFSGYTF | TGTGCCACTCAGGGGGGCCGATTTAGTGGCTACACCTTC
TRBJ2-1 | TRBD2 | TRBV25-1 | . | CASNWGGTASYNEQFF | TGTGCCAGCAACTGGGGGGGGACCGCATCCTACAATGAGCAGTTCTTC
TRBJ2-2 | . | TRBV12-3/TRBV12-4 | . | CASRNTGELFF | TGTGCCAGCAGGAACACCGGGGAGCTGTTTTTT
TRBJ2-6 | . | TRBV19 | . | CASSIYSANVLTF | TGTGCCAGTAGTATTTATTCGGCCAACGTCCTGACTTTC
TRBJ2-3 | . | TRBV7-3 | . | CASSRWALGAGTDTQYF | TGTGCCAGCAGCCGATGGGCCTTAGGGGCGGGCACAGATACGCAGTATTTT
TRBJ1-2 | . | TRBV11-2 | . | CASSLDRGRRRGYTF | TGTGCCAGCAGCTTAGATCGGGGCAGACGCCGTGGCTACACCTTC
TRBJ1-2 | . | TRBV27 | . | CASGVRGNYGYTF | TGTGCCAGCGGGGTCCGTGGTAACTATGGCTACACCTTC
TRBJ2-2 | . | TRBV6-5 | . | CASSYTGVTGELFF | TGTGCCAGCAGTTACACGGGGGTCACCGGGGAGCTGTTTTTT
TRBJ1-2 | TRBD1 | TRBV19 | . | CASSKGQANRGYTF | TGTGCCAGTAGTAAGGGACAGGCTAATAGGGGCTACACCTTC
TRBJ2-7 | TRBD1 | TRBV10-1 | . | CASSPLSGQSHEQYF | TGCGCCAGCAGCCCACTATCGGGACAGTCCCACGAGCAGTACTTC
TRBJ2-7 | TRBD1 | TRBV18 | . | CASSQGQGNEQYF | TGTGCCAGCTCACAGGGACAGGGCAACGAGCAGTACTTC
TRBJ2-1 | . | TRBV19 | . | CASRAGQNYNEQFF | TGTGCCAGTAGGGCGGGACAAAACTACAATGAGCAGTTCTTC
TRBJ2-2 | TRBD1 | TRBV6-5 | . | CASSYSGTGVTGELFF | TGTGCCAGCAGTTACTCCGGGACAGGGGTCACCGGGGAGCTGTTTTTT
TRBJ1-4 | . | TRBV28 | once | CASSFEPVNEKLFF | TGTGCCAGCAGTTTTGAGCCTGTTAATGAAAAACTGTTTTTT
TRBJ2-1 | . | TRBV4-2 | . | CATTHSIRAAQDNEQFF | TGTGCCACCACACATTCCATTCGAGCGGCCCAGGATAATGAGCAGTTCTTC
TRBJ2-5 | . | TRBV25-1 | . | CASSERVVLLETQYF | TGTGCCAGCAGTGAGCGCGTAGTATTGCTCGAGACCCAGTACTTC
TRBJ2-7 | . | TRBV4-1 | few | CASSQDLSVYF | TGCGCCAGCAGCCAAGACCTATCCGTTTACTTC
TRBJ1-1 | TRBD1 | TRBV19 | . | CASMSGTGVEGTEAFF | TGTGCCAGTATGTCCGGGACAGGGGTGGAGGGCACTGAAGCTTTCTTT
TRBJ2-3 | TRBD1 | TRBV11-3 | . | CASSRNRGRRADTQYF | TGTGCCAGCAGCCGCAACAGGGGGCGAAGGGCAGATACGCAGTATTTT
TRBJ1-1 | . | TRBV11-2 | . | CASSLEGQWNTEAFF | TGTGCCAGCAGCTTAGAGGGACAATGGAACACTGAAGCTTTCTTT
TRBJ1-4 | . | TRBV19 | . | CASSTILEGRAKKLFF | TGTGCCAGTAGTACAATTCTAGAGGGGAGAGCGAAAAAACTGTTTTTT
TRBJ2-5 | . | TRBV4-2 | . | CASSQDGAGEETQYF | TGTGCCAGCAGCCAAGATGGAGCAGGGGAAGAGACCCAGTACTTC
TRBJ1-1 | TRBD1 | TRBV5-1 | . | CASSLGQESEAFF | TGCGCCAGCAGCTTAGGACAGGAGAGCGAAGCTTTCTTT
TRBJ2-2 | TRBD2 | TRBV11-2 | . | CASSRLAGGHTGELFF | TGTGCCAGCAGCAGATTAGCGGGGGGGCACACCGGGGAGCTGTTTTTT
TRBJ2-5 | . | TRBV28 | once | CASSIRTIQETQYF | TGTGCCAGCAGTATCCGGACGATTCAAGAGACCCAGTACTTC
TRBJ2-5 | TRBD1 | TRBV5-1 | . | CASRDTGGETQYF | TGCGCCAGCAGGGATACAGGGGGGGAGACCCAGTACTTC
TRBJ1-3 | . | TRBV5-4 | few | CASSLEAGQPGNTIYF | TGTGCCAGCAGCTTGGAAGCAGGTCAGCCTGGAAACACCATATATTTT
TRBJ2-3 | . | TRBV4-2 | . | CASSQIQASDTQYF | TGTGCCAGCAGCCAAATCCAGGCCTCAGATACGCAGTATTTT
TRBJ2-7 | . | TRBV6-1 | . | CASRETAAGTTYEQYF | TGTGCCAGCAGAGAAACTGCAGCCGGGACAACCTACGAGCAGTACTTC
TRBJ1-2 | . | TRBV7-2 | . | CASSPSREAYGYTF | TGTGCCAGCAGCCCCTCCAGGGAGGCCTATGGCTACACCTTC
TRBJ2-7 | . | TRBV21-1 | . | CASSPYGVTSGRALGYEQYF | TGTGCCAGCAGCCCTTACGGAGTGACTAGCGGGAGGGCCTTGGGCTACGAGCAGTACTTC
TRBJ1-2 | . | TRBV10-3 | . | CAISEQGPYYGYTF | TGTGCCATCAGTGAACAAGGACCGTACTATGGCTACACCTTC
TRBJ1-4 | TRBD1 | TRBV24-1 | . | CATSDPGTGDEKLFF | TGTGCCACCAGTGATCCCGGGACAGGGGATGAAAAACTGTTTTTT
TRBJ1-3 | . | TRBV10-2 | . | CASSNDRSSGNTIYF | TGCGCCAGCAGTAACGACAGGAGCTCTGGAAACACCATATATTTT
TRBJ2-7 | . | TRBV5-1 | . | CASSLNQATESYEQYF | TGCGCCAGCAGCTTGAACCAGGCTACAGAGTCCTACGAGCAGTACTTC
TRBJ1-3 | TRBD1 | TRBV5-5 | . | CASSVGQGNTIYF | TGTGCCAGCAGCGTGGGACAGGGAAACACCATATATTTT
TRBJ1-5 | . | TRBV5-1 | . | CASSLEGPYSNQPQHF | TGCGCCAGCAGCTTGGAAGGACCGTATAGCAATCAGCCCCAGCATTTT
TRBJ2-2 | . | TRBV7-6 | . | CASSLISGSTGELFF | TGTGCCAGCAGCTTGATCTCGGGGAGCACCGGGGAGCTGTTTTTT
TRBJ2-3 | . | TRBV7-2 | . | CASSLAGVAQVDTQYF | TGTGCCAGCAGCTTAGCCGGGGTGGCCCAGGTCGATACGCAGTATTTT
TRBJ1-1 | . | TRBV10-3 | once | CAISDGANEGHTEAFF | TGTGCCATCAGCGATGGGGCCAATGAGGGACACACTGAAGCTTTCTTT
TRBJ1-5 | TRBD1 | TRBV3-1/TRBV3-2 | few | CASSHGQAPKNQPQHF | TGTGCCAGCAGCCATGGACAGGCACCCAAGAATCAGCCCCAGCATTTT